This T cell receptor beta chain was observed in a study of T cells in Graves' hyperthyroidism and ophthalmopathy. V lost 6 bases and J lost 2, with 14 bases in between. Germline V gives CDR1 MNHEY, CDR2 SMNVEV (reference sequence). The CDR3 loop spans 14 amino acids. The source material, RNA transcripts, was used to amplify TCR beta CDR3 regions. First-round RT-PCR of the TCR CDR3 relied on the HTBI primer set. From the multiplex PCR reads, TCRdb called clonotypes with MiXCR, one entry per CDR3 protein. The sample shows 300,000 to 450,000 distinct CDR3 sequences, roughly 25% of them seen only once. The TCR comes from a man aged 45-65 years with Graves' hyperthyroidism. The chain employs TRBV27 and TRBJ2-7; no definite D call. The sequencing sample was made of blood. CDR3 region: CASRPTPLTYEQYF. CDR3 bases: TGTGCCAGCAGACCGACCCCGCTGACCTACGAGCAGTACTTC.